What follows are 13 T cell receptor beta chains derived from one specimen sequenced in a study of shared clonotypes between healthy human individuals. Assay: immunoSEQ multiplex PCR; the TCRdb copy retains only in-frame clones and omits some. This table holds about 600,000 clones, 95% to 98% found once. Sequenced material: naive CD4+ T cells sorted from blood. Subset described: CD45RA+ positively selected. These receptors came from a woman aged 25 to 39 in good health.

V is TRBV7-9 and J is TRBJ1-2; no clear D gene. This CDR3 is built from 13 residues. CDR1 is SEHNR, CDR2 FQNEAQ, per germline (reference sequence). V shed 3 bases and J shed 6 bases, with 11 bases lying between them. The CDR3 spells CASSFEEVHGYTF. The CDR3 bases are TGTGCCAGCAGCTTCGAGGAGGTTCATGGCTACACCTTC.

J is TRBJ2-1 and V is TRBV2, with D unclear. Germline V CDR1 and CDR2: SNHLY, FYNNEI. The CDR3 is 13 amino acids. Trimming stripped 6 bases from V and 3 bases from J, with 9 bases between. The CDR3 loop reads CASSPNLYNEQFF. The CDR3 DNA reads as TGTGCCAGCAGCCCGAATCTCTACAATGAGCAGTTCTTC.

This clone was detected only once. CDR3 coding DNA: TGTGCCAGCTCACCGATACAACAGGGGACGAACACCGGGGAGCTGTTTTTT. The encoded protein is CASSPIQQGTNTGELFF. The gene calls are TRBV18 and TRBJ2-2; 7 positions agree with TRBD1. Germline CDR1 is KGHSH and CDR2 is LQKENI. The trim removed 3 bases at V and 0 bases at J, leaving 7 bases unmatched. The CDR3 contains 17 residues.

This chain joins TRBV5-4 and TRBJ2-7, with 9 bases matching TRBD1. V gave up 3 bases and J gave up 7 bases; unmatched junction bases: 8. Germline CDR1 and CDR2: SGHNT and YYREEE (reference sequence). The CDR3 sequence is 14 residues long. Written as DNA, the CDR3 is TGTGCCAGCAGCTCGCCGGGACAGGGTAGGGAGCAGTACTTC. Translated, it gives CASSSPGQGREQYF. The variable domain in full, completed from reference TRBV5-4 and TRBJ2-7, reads ETGVTQSPTHLIKTRGQQVTLRCSSQSGHNTVSWYQQALGQGPQFIFQYYREEENGRGNFPPRFSGLQFPNYSSELNVNALELDDSALYLCASSSPGQGREQYFGPGTRLTVT.

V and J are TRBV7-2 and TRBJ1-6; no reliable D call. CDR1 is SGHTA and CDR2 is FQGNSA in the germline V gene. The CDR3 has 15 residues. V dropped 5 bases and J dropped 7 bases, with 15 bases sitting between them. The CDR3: CASSQRAGRNSPLHF. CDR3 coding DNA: TGTGCCAGCAGCCAAAGAGCGGGGAGGAATTCACCCCTCCACTTT.

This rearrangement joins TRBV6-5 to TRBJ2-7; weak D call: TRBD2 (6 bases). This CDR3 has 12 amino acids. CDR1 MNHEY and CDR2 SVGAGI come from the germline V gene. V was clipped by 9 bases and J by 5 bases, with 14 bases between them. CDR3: CASRGRLHEQYF. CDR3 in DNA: TGTGCCAGTCGAGGGAGGTTACACGAGCAGTACTTC.

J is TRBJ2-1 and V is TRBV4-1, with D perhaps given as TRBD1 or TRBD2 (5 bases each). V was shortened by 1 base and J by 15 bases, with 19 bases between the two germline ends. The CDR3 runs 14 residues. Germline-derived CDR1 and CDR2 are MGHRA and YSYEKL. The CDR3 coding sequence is TGCGCCAGCAGCCAAGGAGGAACCGGGACCCCCCCGTTCTTC. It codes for CASSQGGTGTPPFF.

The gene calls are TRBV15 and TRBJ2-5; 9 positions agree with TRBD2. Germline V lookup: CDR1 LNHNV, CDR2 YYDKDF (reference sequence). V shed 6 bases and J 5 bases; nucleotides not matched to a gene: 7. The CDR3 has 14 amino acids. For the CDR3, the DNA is TGTGCCACCAGGGGGACTAGCTTTATCGAGACCCAGTACTTC. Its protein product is CATRGTSFIETQYF.

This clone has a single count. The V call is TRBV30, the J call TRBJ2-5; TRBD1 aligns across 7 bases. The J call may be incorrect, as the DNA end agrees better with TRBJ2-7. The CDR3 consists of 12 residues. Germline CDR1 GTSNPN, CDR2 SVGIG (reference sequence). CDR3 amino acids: CAWRTGTYEQYF. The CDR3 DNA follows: TGTGCCTGGCGGACAGGAACCTACGAGCAGTACTTC.

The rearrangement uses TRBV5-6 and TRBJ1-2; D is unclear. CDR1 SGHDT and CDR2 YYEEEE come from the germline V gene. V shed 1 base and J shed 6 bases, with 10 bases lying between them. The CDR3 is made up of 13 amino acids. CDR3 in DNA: TGTGCCAGCAGCTTGAGAAGGGCTGATGGCTACACCTTC. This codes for CASSLRRADGYTF.

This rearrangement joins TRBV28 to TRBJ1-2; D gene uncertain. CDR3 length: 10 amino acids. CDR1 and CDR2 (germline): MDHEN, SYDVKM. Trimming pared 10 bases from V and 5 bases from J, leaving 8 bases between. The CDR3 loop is CATYRYGYTF. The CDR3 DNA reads TGTGCCACATACCGGTATGGCTACACCTTC.

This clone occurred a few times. CDR3 loop: CASRLGQGVKPQHF. CDR3 coding DNA: TGTGCCAGCAGACTGGGACAGGGAGTTAAGCCCCAGCATTTT. This rearrangement joins TRBV2 to TRBJ1-5, with 9 bases aligning to TRBD1. Per the germline V gene, CDR1 is SNHLY and CDR2 is FYNNEI. Trimming cost V 6 bases and J 8 bases; bases outside gene matches: 8. This CDR3 spans 14 amino acids.

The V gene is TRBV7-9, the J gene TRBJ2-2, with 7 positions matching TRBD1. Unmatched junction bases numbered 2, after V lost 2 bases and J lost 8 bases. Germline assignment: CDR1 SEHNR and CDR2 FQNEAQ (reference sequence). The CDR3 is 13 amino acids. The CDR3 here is CASSLRGQGELFF. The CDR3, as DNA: TGTGCCAGCAGCTTAAGGGGACAGGGGGAGCTGTTTTTT.